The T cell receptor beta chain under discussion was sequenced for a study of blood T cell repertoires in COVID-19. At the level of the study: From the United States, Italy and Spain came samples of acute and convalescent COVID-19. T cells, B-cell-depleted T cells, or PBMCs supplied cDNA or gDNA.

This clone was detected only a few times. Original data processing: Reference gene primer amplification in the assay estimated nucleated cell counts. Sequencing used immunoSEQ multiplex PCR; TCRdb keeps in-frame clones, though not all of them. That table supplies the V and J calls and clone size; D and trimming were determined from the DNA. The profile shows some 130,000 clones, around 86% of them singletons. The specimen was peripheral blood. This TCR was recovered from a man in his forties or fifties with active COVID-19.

The DNA of the CDR3 is TGTGCCAGCAGCTCTGGACAGGGGAGGAATCAGCCCCAGCATTTT. Amino acid sequence: CASSSGQGRNQPQHF. The V and J genes are TRBV11-2 and TRBJ1-5; TRBD1 matches 9 bases. This CDR3 comprises 15 residues. Looked up from germline, CDR1 is SGHAT and CDR2 is FQNNGV. V shed 4 bases, J shed 4 bases, and the junction held 5 bases outside the gene matches. Complete variable domain (other parts from reference TRBV11-2 and TRBJ1-5): EAGVAQSPRYKIIEKRQSVAFWCNPISGHATLYWYQQILGQGPKLLIQFQNNGVVDDSQLPKDRFSAERLKGVDSTLKIQPAKLEDSAVYLCASSSGQGRNQPQHFGDGTRLSIL.